This T cell receptor (beta chain) was captured by sequencing in a study of T-cell memory formation after mild COVID-19. Study-level results: That cross-reactive memory joined was suggested by some responding clones appearing in pre-infection memory. Clones shrinking from day 15 to 85 showed even CD4/CD8 mixes; later expanders tilted CD4+. The main location of contracting CD4+ clones was CM and EM, and that of contracting CD8+ clones was EMRA.

A few counts support this clonotype. What it binds is unknown. 5'RACE, which relied on constant-segment primers, yielded TCR alpha and TCR beta cDNA libraries carrying sample barcodes and UMIs. A single record per CDR3 protein comes from TCRdb applying MiXCR to the 5' RACE reads. This table holds hundreds of thousands of distinct CDR3 sequences, about 19% found once. Germline values: CDR1 DFQATT, CDR2 SNEGSKA (reference sequence). J lost 4 bases, V lost 3 bases, and 10 bases had no gene match. The CDR3 totals 15 residues. Specimen: PBMCs or a T cell subset sorted from them (not recorded which). This TCR was sampled from an adult woman who had mild COVID-19 (a few samples of this study predate the infection). Cell type and time point are not known. The chain is built from TRBV20-1 and TRBJ1-2, with 8 bases that match TRBD1. CDR3 sequence (DNA): TGCAGTGCTAGTAGCCGGGACAGGAACTCCTATGGCTACACCTTC. Residues: CSASSRDRNSYGYTF.